The sequence of this T cell receptor (beta chain) was determined in a study of T-cell reconstitution after alpha-beta-depleted transplantation in children (dated by TCRdb to between 2015 and 2016). A note on the overall study: T-cell immune reconstitution after TCRalphabeta/CD19-depleted allogeneic hematopoietic cell transplantation in children was quantitatively tracked in the study by means of TCR repertoire profiling.

This clonotype showed up just a few times. Its antigen remains undetermined. Base qualities are not recorded, but no much larger clone differs from it by a single base. Taken from the germline V gene, the CDR1 and CDR2 loops are SQVTM and ANQGSEA. V sheds 7 bases and J sheds 4 bases, leaving 19 bases between their ends. From the cysteine up to the phenylalanine, the CDR3 has a length of 14 residues. The entry retains the CDR3 DNA only, 42 bases that are in frame from base 1. The library was built by means of PCR. The listed sequencing device is Illumina HiSeq 2500. Molecular barcoding was employed in the preparation of TCR libraries, with unique molecular identifiers being used to normalize TCRbeta repertoire quantification. Starting from the raw public reads, TCRdb applied fastp trimming at Q25, assembled clones with MiXCR and retained in-frame beta chains. Rows matching on CDR3 protein sequence are summarized as one entry with the most common DNA and genes. The sample has 500,000 or so distinct CDR3 sequences on record, about 31% of them singletons. The ten largest clones represent 2% to 3% of the sample.

Specimen: PBMCs from the stem cell graft donor, collected from the stem cell graft. This clonotype originated in a human donor who donated a stem cell graft to a child with aplastic anemia. The receptor chain draws on TRBV29-1 and TRBJ2-5; confidence is insufficient to name the D gene. The encoded CDR3 is CSAHSPRYGETQYF. The DNA is TGCAGCGCTCATTCGCCCCGGTATGGAGAGACCCAGTACTTC. Joined to the reference TRBV29-1 and TRBJ2-5 proteins, this CDR3 gives the full variable domain: SAVISQKPSRDICQRGTSLTIQCQVDSQVTMMFWYRQQPGQSLTLIATANQGSEATYESGFVIDKFPISRPNLTFSTLTVSNMSPEDSSIYLCSAHSPRYGETQYFGPGTRLLVL.